This T cell receptor beta chain was recovered during a study of T cell responses to AZD1222 COVID-19 vaccine. With respect to this clone: Antigen specificity is unknown.

Trimming shortened V by 4 bases and J by 4 bases, and 17 bases separated the two germline ends. The CDR3 runs to 15 residues. CDR1 and CDR2 (germline): SGHTS, YDEGEE. Study results and caveats: The repertoires were collected only after the peak T cell response.

The assay was immunoSEQ multiplex PCR, and TCRdb's table has in-frame clones only and misses some. The sample lists fewer than 100,000 clones; more than 90% were seen once. J is TRBJ1-2 and V is TRBV5-8; tentatively, D is TRBD1 (6 bases). This receptor was identified in an adult in good health. The sequencing here drew on peripheral blood, taken on day 0 of AZD1222 vaccination. CDR3 in DNA: TGTGCCAGCAGCGCGAAAGCCAGGGGTCCCTATGGCTACACCTTC. Translating gives CASSAKARGPYGYTF. Full variable domain (outside the CDR3, taken from reference TRBV5-8 and TRBJ1-2): EAGVTQSPTHLIKTRGQQATLRCSPISGHTSVYWYQQALGLGLQFLLWYDEGEERNRGNFPPRFSGRQFPNYSSELNVNALELEDSALYLCASSAKARGPYGYTFGSGTRLTVV.